Listed below are T cell receptor beta chains from one sample, sequenced in a study of Ad26.COV2.S vaccination and SARS-CoV-2 variants. Generated by immunoSEQ multiplex PCR, the TCRdb table keeps only in-frame clones and is missing some. The sample shows about 410,000 clones, approximately 90% of them seen only once. Sequenced material: peripheral blood, taken in a trial of Ad26.COV2.S vaccine versus placebo. These receptors all come from a person between 18 and 65 years old who received the Ad26.COV2.S COVID-19 vaccine or a placebo. Both conserved end residues are part of each CDR3. D genes are given only for firm matches. Clone size is shown for a subset of rows, as once, few, many or a class of expanded clone.

clone_size,d_call,v_call,j_call,cdr3_aa,cdr3_nt
once,NA,TRBV5-4,TRBJ2-5,CASSLEGPQETQYF,TGTGCCAGCAGCTTGGAAGGGCCTCAAGAGACCCAGTACTTC
NA,NA,TRBV28,TRBJ1-5,CASRANRAHYSNQPQHF,TGTGCCAGCAGGGCGAACAGGGCCCACTATAGCAATCAGCCCCAGCATTTT
NA,NA,TRBV5-5,TRBJ2-7,CASSTLGVRTYEQYF,TGTGCCAGCAGCACGTTAGGGGTGCGAACCTACGAGCAGTACTTC
once,NA,TRBV4-1,TRBJ1-3,CASSQDGVSGNTIYF,TGCGCCAGCAGCCAAGATGGGGTCTCTGGAAACACCATATATTTT
NA,NA,TRBV11-3,TRBJ2-3,CASSLEGDGTDTQYF,TGTGCCAGCAGCTTAGAAGGGGATGGCACAGATACGCAGTATTTT
NA,NA,TRBV7-2,TRBJ2-7,CASSASRGLSYEQYF,TGTGCCAGCAGCGCTAGTCGGGGCCTTTCCTACGAGCAGTACTTC
NA,NA,TRBV10-1,TRBJ2-1,CASSEGALQFF,TGCGCCAGCAGTGAGGGGGCACTGCAGTTCTTC
NA,NA,TRBV5-1,TRBJ2-5,CASSLGSSRQETQYF,TGCGCCAGCAGCTTGGGGTCTAGCCGACAAGAGACCCAGTACTTC
NA,TRBD1,TRBV19,TRBJ1-1,CASRLPGGVVGEAFF,TGTGCCAGTCGCCTTCCAGGGGGGGTAGTTGGTGAAGCTTTCTTT
few,NA,TRBV10-3,TRBJ1-3,CAITTGYNSGNTIYF,TGTGCCATCACCACAGGCTACAACTCTGGAAACACCATATATTTT
NA,NA,TRBV19,TRBJ1-1,CASSPRHPDTEAFF,TGTGCCAGTTCCCCTCGGCACCCAGACACTGAAGCTTTCTTT
NA,TRBD1,TRBV5-6,TRBJ2-4,CASSSTGPNIQYF,TGTGCCAGCAGCTCGACAGGGCCGAACATTCAGTACTTC
NA,NA,TRBV9,TRBJ2-3,CASSVEGVTDTQYF,TGTGCCAGCAGCGTAGAAGGGGTCACAGATACGCAGTATTTT
once,NA,TRBV6-6,TRBJ1-1,CASSYREQLNTEAFF,TGTGCCAGCAGTTATCGAGAACAGTTGAACACTGAAGCTTTCTTT
NA,TRBD1,TRBV4-1,TRBJ2-3,CASSQDGTGTPGTDTQYF,TGCGCCAGCAGCCAAGATGGGACAGGGACCCCCGGAACAGATACGCAGTATTTT
once,TRBD2,TRBV7-2,TRBJ2-7,CASSARLAGEYSSSYEQYF,TGTGCCAGCAGCGCCCGACTAGCGGGGGAATACTCAAGCTCCTACGAGCAGTACTTC
NA,NA,TRBV5-4,TRBJ2-3,CASSSPLAADTQYF,TGTGCCAGCAGCTCCCCACTAGCCGCAGATACGCAGTATTTT
NA,NA,TRBV18,TRBJ1-2,CASSLSRAEKLYGYTF,TGTGCCAGCTCACTTTCTAGGGCCGAGAAACTTTATGGCTACACCTTC
NA,TRBD1,TRBV7-2,TRBJ1-1,CASSSPGQGAFGAFF,TGTGCCAGCAGCTCTCCGGGACAGGGGGCATTTGGGGCTTTCTTT
NA,NA,TRBV12-3/TRBV12-4,TRBJ1-1,CASSFGSYTEAFF,TGTGCCAGCAGTTTTGGCAGCTACACTGAAGCTTTCTTT
NA,NA,TRBV2,TRBJ1-3,CASSPTQTGSGNTIYF,TGTGCCAGCAGCCCCACGCAAACAGGGTCCGGAAACACCATATATTTT
NA,NA,TRBV19,TRBJ2-4,CASSIDQRSLAKNIQYF,TGTGCCAGTAGTATAGATCAGAGGAGTCTAGCCAAAAACATTCAGTACTTC
NA,NA,TRBV25-1,TRBJ2-3,CASSESDITDTQYF,TGTGCCAGCAGTGAATCTGACATTACAGATACGCAGTATTTT
NA,NA,TRBV2,TRBJ2-5,CASRRQETQYF,TGTGCCAGTCGGAGGCAAGAGACCCAGTACTTC
once,NA,TRBV11-3,TRBJ2-7,CASSSGTNPYEQYF,TGTGCCAGCAGCTCCGGGACCAACCCCTACGAGCAGTACTTC
once,NA,TRBV7-9,TRBJ2-7,CASTEERTYFLDEQYF,TGTGCCAGCACCGAAGAACGTACATACTTTCTGGACGAGCAGTACTTC
NA,TRBD2,TRBV9,TRBJ2-3,CASTSGSTDTQYF,TGTGCCAGCACTAGCGGGAGCACAGATACGCAGTATTTT
few,NA,TRBV7-9,TRBJ2-1,CASRGSSYNEQFF,TGTGCCAGCAGGGGTAGCTCCTACAATGAGCAGTTCTTC
NA,TRBD2,TRBV6-5,TRBJ2-7,CASSPRAGGAGEQYF,TGTGCCAGCAGCCCGCGCGCGGGGGGGGCTGGCGAGCAGTACTTC
once,NA,TRBV7-2,TRBJ2-7,CASSLRGSWGEQYF,TGTGCCAGCAGCTTAAGAGGGAGCTGGGGCGAGCAGTACTTC
few,NA,TRBV19,TRBJ1-5,CASDALVGTNQPQHF,TGTGCCAGTGACGCCCTAGTGGGAACCAATCAGCCCCAGCATTTT
NA,NA,TRBV29-1,TRBJ1-2,CSVEDGEGLYGYTF,TGCAGCGTTGAAGATGGGGAGGGCCTATATGGCTACACCTTC
NA,TRBD2,TRBV2,TRBJ2-2,CASRLAGFGGELFF,TGTGCCAGCAGACTAGCGGGTTTCGGCGGGGAGCTGTTTTTT
NA,NA,TRBV4-3,TRBJ1-2,CASSRSNLDPILTF,TGCGCCAGCAGCCGAAGCAATTTAGACCCGATTCTCACCTTC
once,NA,TRBV19,TRBJ2-2,CASSITGIGTGELFF,TGTGCCAGTAGTATTACAGGGATCGGCACCGGGGAGCTGTTTTTT
NA,NA,TRBV7-9,TRBJ2-7,CASGGELYEQYF,TGTGCCTCCGGCGGGGAGCTCTACGAGCAGTACTTC
NA,NA,TRBV9,TRBJ2-1,CASSVSAYNEQFF,TGTGCCAGCAGCGTGTCCGCATACAATGAGCAGTTCTTC
NA,TRBD1,TRBV5-1,TRBJ2-3,CASSLGTGGTYTQYF,TGCGCCAGCAGCTTGGGGACAGGGGGCACATATACGCAGTATTTT
few,TRBD2,TRBV19,TRBJ2-7,CASPRGGYEQYF,TGTGCCAGCCCCCGGGGGGGTTACGAGCAGTACTTC
NA,NA,TRBV10-3,TRBJ1-2,CAISAPLFNLQGDYRGYTF,TGTGCCATCAGTGCCCCACTCTTCAATCTGCAGGGCGACTACCGGGGCTACACCTTC
NA,NA,TRBV7-6,TRBJ2-7,CASSLVTGTYEQYF,TGTGCCAGCAGCTTAGTCACAGGGACCTACGAGCAGTACTTC
NA,TRBD1,TRBV11-2,TRBJ2-7,CASSNRDSYYEQYF,TGTGCCAGCAGCAACCGGGACAGTTACTACGAGCAGTACTTC
NA,NA,TRBV7-7,TRBJ1-5,CASNPTDYSNQPQHF,TGTGCTAGCAACCCGACAGACTATAGCAATCAGCCCCAGCATTTT
NA,NA,TRBV6-6,TRBJ2-7,CASSSHTYEQYF,TGTGCCAGCAGTTCACATACCTACGAGCAGTACTTC
NA,NA,TRBV19,TRBJ1-2,CASSISGNGYTF,TGTGCCAGTAGTATTTCCGGTAATGGCTACACCTTC
NA,TRBD2,TRBV7-8,TRBJ2-2,CASSDTGTSGGPSNTGELFF,TGTGCCAGCAGCGACACCGGGACTAGCGGGGGGCCTTCGAACACCGGGGAGCTGTTTTTT
NA,TRBD1,TRBV12-5,TRBJ2-5,CASGFLTGGETQYF,TGTGCTAGTGGTTTTCTGACAGGGGGGGAGACCCAGTACTTC
NA,TRBD1,TRBV19,TRBJ1-3,CATRQGGVYSGNTIYF,TGTGCCACCCGACAGGGGGGTGTTTACTCTGGAAACACCATATATTTT
NA,NA,TRBV7-6,TRBJ1-3,CASSSPLGVSGNTIYF,TGTGCCAGCAGCTCGCCCCTTGGGGTATCTGGAAACACCATATATTTT
NA,NA,TRBV19,TRBJ1-2,CASSILGGGYTF,TGTGCCAGTAGTATACTGGGCGGGGGCTACACCTTC
once,NA,TRBV11-2,TRBJ1-5,CASSLGPSGTAQPQHF,TGTGCCAGCAGCTTAGGCCCCTCGGGGACCGCTCAGCCCCAGCATTTT
NA,NA,TRBV7-2,TRBJ2-7,CASSLAVSSYEQYF,TGTGCCAGCAGCTTAGCCGTAAGCTCCTACGAGCAGTACTTC
NA,NA,TRBV7-9,TRBJ2-3,CASRFRDETDTQYF,TGTGCCAGCAGGTTCCGGGACGAAACAGATACGCAGTATTTT
NA,NA,TRBV30,TRBJ1-2,CAWTLVGSIRYGYTF,TGTGCCTGGACGTTAGTTGGCAGCATCAGATATGGCTACACCTTC
NA,NA,TRBV6-2/TRBV6-3,TRBJ2-1,CASSTRLASIYNEQFF,TGTGCCAGCAGTACTCGCTTAGCGTCCATCTACAATGAGCAGTTCTTC
NA,NA,TRBV19,TRBJ1-1,CASTDSRKMNTEAFF,TGTGCCAGTACGGACAGCCGTAAAATGAACACTGAAGCTTTCTTT
once,NA,TRBV7-9,TRBJ2-1,CASSVPISSRTEQFF,TGTGCCAGCAGCGTCCCTATATCATCCAGGACCGAGCAGTTCTTC
NA,TRBD2,TRBV23-1,TRBJ2-3,CASSQSRVGRVTDTQYF,TGCGCCAGCAGTCAATCTAGGGTAGGGAGGGTCACAGATACGCAGTATTTT
NA,TRBD2,TRBV9,TRBJ2-3,CASSATSGGVTDTQYF,TGTGCCAGCAGCGCTACTAGCGGGGGGGTAACAGATACGCAGTATTTT
NA,TRBD1,TRBV10-3,TRBJ1-1,CAISVGTGNTEAFF,TGTGCCATCAGTGTTGGGACAGGGAACACTGAAGCTTTCTTT